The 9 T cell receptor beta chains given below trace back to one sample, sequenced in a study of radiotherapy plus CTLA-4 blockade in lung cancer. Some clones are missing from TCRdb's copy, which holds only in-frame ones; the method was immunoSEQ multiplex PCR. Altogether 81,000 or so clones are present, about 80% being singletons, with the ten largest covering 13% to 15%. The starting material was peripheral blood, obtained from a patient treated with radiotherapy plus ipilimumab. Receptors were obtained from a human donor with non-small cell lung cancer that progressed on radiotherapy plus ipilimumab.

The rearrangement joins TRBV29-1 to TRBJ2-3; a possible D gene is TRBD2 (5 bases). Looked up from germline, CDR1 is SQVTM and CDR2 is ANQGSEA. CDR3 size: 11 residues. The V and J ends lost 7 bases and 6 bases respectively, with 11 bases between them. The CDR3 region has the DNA TGCAGCGCCCAAGACTATGATACGCAGTATTTT. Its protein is CSAQDYDTQYF.

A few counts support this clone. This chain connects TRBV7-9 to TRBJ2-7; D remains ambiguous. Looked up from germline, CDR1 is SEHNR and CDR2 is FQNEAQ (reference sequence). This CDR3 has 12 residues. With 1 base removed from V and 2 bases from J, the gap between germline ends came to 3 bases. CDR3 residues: CASSLGTYEQYF. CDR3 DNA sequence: TGTGCCAGCAGCTTAGGGACCTACGAGCAGTACTTC.

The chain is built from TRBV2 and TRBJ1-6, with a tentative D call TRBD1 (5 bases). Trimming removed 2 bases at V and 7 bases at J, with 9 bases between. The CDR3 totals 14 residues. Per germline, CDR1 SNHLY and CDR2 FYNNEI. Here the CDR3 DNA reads TGTGCCAGCAGTGAATTTCGGGGGAATTCACCCCTCCACTTT. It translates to CASSEFRGNSPLHF.

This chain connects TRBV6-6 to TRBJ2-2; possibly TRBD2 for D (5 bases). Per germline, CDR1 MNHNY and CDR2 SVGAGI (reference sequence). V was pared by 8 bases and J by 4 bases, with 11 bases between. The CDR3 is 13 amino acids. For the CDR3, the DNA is TGTGCCAGCTTCCGGGGAATCACCGGGGAGCTGTTTTTT. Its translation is CASFRGITGELFF.

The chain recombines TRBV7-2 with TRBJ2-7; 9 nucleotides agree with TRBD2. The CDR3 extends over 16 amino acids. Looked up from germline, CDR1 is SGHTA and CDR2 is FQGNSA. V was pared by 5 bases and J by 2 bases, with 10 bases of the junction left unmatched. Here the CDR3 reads CASSQVGGGGAYEQYF. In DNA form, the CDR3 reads TGTGCCAGCAGCCAAGTTGGAGGCGGGGGGGCCTACGAGCAGTACTTC.

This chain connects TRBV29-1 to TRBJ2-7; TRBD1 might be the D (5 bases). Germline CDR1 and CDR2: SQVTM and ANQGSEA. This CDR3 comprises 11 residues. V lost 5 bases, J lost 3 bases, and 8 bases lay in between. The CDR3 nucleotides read TGCAGCGTTCAGGGCTTCTACGAGCAGTACTTC. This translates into CSVQGFYEQYF.

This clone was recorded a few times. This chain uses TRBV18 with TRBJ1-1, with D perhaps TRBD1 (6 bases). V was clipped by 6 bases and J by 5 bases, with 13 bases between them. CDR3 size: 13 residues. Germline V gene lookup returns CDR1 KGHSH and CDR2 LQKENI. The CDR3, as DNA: TGTGCCAGCTCGTCAGGGGTGGAAACTGAAGCTTTCTTT. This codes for CASSSGVETEAFF.

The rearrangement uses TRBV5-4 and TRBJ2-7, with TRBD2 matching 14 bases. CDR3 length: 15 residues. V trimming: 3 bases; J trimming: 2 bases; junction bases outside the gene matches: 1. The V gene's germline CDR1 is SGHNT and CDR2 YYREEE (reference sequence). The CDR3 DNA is TGTGCCAGCAGCTGGGGACTAGCGGGGGCCTACGAGCAGTACTTC. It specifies CASSWGLAGAYEQYF. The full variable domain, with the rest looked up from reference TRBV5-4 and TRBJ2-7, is ETGVTQSPTHLIKTRGQQVTLRCSSQSGHNTVSWYQQALGQGPQFIFQYYREEENGRGNFPPRFSGLQFPNYSSELNVNALELDDSALYLCASSWGLAGAYEQYFGPGTRLTVT.

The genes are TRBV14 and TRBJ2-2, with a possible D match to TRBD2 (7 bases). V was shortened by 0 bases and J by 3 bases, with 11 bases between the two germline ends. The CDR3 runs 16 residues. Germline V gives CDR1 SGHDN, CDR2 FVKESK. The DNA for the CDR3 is TGTGCCAGCAGCCAAGAGCGGGGGCTAGACACCGGGGAGCTGTTTTTT. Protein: CASSQERGLDTGELFF.